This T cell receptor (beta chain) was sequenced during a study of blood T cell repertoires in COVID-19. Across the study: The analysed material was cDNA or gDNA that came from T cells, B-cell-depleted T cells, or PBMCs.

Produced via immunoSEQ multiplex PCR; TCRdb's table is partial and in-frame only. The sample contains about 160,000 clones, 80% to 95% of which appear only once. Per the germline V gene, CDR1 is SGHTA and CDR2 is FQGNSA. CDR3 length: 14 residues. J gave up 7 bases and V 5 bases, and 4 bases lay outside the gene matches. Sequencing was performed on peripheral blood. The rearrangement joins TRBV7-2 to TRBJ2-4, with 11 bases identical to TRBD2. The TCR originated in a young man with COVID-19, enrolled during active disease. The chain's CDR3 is CASSPLAGVNIQYF. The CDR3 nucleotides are TGTGCCAGCAGCCCACTAGCGGGAGTTAACATTCAGTACTTC.